This TCR beta chain was profiled in a study of shared T cell receptors in the human thymus. Method: immunoSEQ multiplex PCR; TCRdb's copy keeps in-frame clones and lacks some. The sample shows 700,000 to 750,000 clones, 70% to 90% of them seen only once. In germline, CDR1 is SGHTA, CDR2 FQGNSA. V was pared by 5 bases and J by 4 bases, with 12 bases between. CDR3 length equals 13 residues. These data were also reused for a study on human thymus T cells.

This receptor was obtained from a girl in the first two years of life with a congenital heart defect. The sequencing sample was made of thymocytes. J is TRBJ2-7 and V is TRBV7-2, with D possibly TRBD1 on 6 matching bases. In DNA, the CDR3 is TGTGCCAGCAGCCCAAGACAGGATTACGAGCAGTACTTC. Its protein is CASSPRQDYEQYF.